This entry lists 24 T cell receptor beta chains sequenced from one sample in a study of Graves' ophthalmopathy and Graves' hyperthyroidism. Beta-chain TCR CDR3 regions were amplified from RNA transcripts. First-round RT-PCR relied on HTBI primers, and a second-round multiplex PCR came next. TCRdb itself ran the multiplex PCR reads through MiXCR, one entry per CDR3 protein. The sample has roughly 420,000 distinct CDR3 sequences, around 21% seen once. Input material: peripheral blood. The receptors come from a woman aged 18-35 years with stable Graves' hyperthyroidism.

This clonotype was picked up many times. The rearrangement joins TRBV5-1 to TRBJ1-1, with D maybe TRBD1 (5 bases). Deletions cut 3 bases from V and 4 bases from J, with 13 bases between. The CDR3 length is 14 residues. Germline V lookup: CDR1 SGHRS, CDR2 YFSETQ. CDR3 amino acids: CASSSGFQGTEAFF. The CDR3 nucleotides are TGCGCCAGCAGCTCGGGATTTCAGGGCACTGAAGCTTTCTTT.

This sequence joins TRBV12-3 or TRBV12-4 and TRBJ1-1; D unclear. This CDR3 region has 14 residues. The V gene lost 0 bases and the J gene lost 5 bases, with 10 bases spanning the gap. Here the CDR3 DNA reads TGTGCCAGCAGTTTAGCTGGGCAGGAGACTGAAGCTTTCTTT. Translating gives CASSLAGQETEAFF.

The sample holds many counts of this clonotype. The CDR3 DNA reads as TGTGCCAGTAACACGATGGGGGGAGAGACCCAGTACTTC. The encoded protein is CASNTMGGETQYF. This chain connects TRBV19 to TRBJ2-5; D is possibly TRBD2 (6 bases). The CDR3 spans 13 residues. Germline V gene sequence: CDR1 LNHDA, CDR2 SQIVND (reference sequence). V dropped 7 bases and J dropped 4 bases, with 13 bases sitting between them.

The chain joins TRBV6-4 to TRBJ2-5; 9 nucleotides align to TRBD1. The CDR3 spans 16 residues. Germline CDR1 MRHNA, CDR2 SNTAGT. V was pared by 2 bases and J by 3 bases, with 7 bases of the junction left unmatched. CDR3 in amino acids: CASSDRFRDREETQYF. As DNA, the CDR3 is TGTGCCAGCAGTGACAGGTTCCGGGACAGGGAAGAGACCCAGTACTTC.

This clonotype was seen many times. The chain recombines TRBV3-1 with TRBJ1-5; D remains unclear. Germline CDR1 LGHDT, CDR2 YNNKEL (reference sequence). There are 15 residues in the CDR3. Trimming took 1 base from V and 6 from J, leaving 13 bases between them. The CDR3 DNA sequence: TGTGCCAGCAGCCAAGTGAAGGCTAGTGTTCAGCCCCAGCATTTT. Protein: CASSQVKASVQPQHF. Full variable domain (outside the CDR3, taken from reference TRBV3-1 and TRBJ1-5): DTAVSQTPKYLVTQMGNDKSIKCEQNLGHDTMYWYKQDSKKFLKIMFSYNNKELIINETVPNRFSPKSPDKAHLNLHINSLELGDSAVYFCASSQVKASVQPQHFGDGTRLSIL.

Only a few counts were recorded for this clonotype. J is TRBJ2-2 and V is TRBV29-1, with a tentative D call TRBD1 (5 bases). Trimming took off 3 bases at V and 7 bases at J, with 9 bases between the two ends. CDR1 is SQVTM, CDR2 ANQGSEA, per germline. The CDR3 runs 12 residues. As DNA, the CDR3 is TGCAGCGTTGATTTAGACAGCGGGGAGCTGTTTTTT. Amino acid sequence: CSVDLDSGELFF.

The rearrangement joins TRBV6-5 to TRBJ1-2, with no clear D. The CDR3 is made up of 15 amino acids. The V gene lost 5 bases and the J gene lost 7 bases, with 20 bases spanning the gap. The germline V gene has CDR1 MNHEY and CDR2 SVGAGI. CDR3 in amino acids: CASSNNEGSKGGYTF. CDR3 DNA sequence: TGTGCCAGCAGTAACAACGAGGGATCGAAAGGTGGCTACACCTTC.

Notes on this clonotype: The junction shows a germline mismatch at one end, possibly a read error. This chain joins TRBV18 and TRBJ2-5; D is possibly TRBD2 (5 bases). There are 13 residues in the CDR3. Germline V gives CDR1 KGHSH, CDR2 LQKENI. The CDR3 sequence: CASSPSGRETRYF. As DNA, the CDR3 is TGTGCCAGCTCACCAAGCGGCAGAGAGACCCGGTACTTC.

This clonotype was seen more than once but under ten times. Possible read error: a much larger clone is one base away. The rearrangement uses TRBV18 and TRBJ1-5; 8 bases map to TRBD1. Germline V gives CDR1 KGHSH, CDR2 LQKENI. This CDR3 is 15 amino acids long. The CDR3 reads CTSSISTGVNQPQHF. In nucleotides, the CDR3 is TGTACCAGCTCGATCTCGACAGGGGTCAATCAGCCCCAGCATTTT.

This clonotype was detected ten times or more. CDR3 region: CSAMGQVDSYEQYF. CDR3 nucleotide sequence: TGCAGTGCTATGGGACAGGTTGACTCCTACGAGCAGTACTTC. The rearrangement links TRBV20-1 to TRBJ2-7, with 8 positions matching TRBD1. The trim removed 4 bases at V and 0 bases at J, leaving 5 bases unmatched. The CDR3 is made up of 14 amino acids. In germline, CDR1 is DFQATT, CDR2 SNEGSKA (reference sequence).

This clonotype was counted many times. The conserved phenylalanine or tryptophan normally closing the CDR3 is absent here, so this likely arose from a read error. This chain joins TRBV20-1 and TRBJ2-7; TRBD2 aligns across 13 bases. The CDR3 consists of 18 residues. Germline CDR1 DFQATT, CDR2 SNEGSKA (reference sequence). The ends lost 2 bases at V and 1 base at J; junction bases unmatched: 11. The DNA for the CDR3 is TGCAGTGCTAGAAGTGGACTAGCGGGAGATTTGGAGTCCTACGAGCAGTACCTC. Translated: CSARSGLAGDLESYEQYL.

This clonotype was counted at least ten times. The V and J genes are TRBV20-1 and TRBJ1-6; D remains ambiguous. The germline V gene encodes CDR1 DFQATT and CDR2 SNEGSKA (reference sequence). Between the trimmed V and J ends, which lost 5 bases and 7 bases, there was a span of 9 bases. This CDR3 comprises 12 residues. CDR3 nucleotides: TGCAGTGCTCTTCTCTGGAATTCACCCCTCCACTTT. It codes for CSALLWNSPLHF.

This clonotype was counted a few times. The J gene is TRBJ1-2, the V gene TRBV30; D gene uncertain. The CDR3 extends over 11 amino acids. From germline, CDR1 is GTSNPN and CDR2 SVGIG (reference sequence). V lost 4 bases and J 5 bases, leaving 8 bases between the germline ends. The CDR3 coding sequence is TGTGCCTGGAACCGACAATATGGCTACACCTTC. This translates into CAWNRQYGYTF. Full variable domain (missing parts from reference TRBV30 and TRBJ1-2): SQTIHQWPATLVQPVGSPLSLECTVEGTSNPNLYWYRQAAGRGLQLLFYSVGIGQISSEVPQNLSASRPQDRQFILSSKKLLLSDSGFYLCAWNRQYGYTFGSGTRLTVV.

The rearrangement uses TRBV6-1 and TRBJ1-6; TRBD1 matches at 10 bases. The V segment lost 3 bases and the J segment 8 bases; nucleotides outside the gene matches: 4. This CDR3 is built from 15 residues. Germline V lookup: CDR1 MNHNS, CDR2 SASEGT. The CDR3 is CASSDRDRGDSPLHF. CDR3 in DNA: TGTGCCAGCAGTGATCGGGACAGGGGTGATTCACCCCTCCACTTT.

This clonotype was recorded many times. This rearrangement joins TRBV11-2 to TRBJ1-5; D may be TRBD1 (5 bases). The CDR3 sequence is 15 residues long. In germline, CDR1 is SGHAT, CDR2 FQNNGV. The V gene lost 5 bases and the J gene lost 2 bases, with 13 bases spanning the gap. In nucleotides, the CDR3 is TGTGCCAGCAGCCGTCAGGGCAGGGGCAATCAGCCCCAGCATTTT. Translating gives CASSRQGRGNQPQHF.

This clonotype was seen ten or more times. For the CDR3, the DNA is TGCGCCAGCAGCCTTAACTCCGGGACAGCGAACACTGAAGCTTTCTTT. Amino acid sequence: CASSLNSGTANTEAFF. This chain connects TRBV5-1 to TRBJ1-1, with TRBD1 identical over 7 bases. J lost 1 base, V lost 4 bases, and 10 bases had no gene match. There are 16 residues in the CDR3. CDR1 is SGHRS and CDR2 is YFSETQ in the germline V gene.

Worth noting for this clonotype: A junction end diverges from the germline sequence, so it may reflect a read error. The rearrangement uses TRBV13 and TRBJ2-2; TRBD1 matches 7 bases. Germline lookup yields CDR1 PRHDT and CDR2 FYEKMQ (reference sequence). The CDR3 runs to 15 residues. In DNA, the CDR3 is TGTGCCAGCAGCCGCATGACAGGGAACTCCGGGGAGCTGTTTTTT. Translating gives CASSRMTGNSGELFF.

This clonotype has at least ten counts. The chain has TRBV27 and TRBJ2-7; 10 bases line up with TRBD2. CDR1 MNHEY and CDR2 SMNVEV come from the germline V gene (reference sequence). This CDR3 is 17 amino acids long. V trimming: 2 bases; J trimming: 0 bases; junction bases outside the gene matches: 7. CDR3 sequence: CASSLTPSSGSSYEQYF. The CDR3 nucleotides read TGTGCCAGCAGTTTAACCCCCTCTAGCGGGAGCTCCTACGAGCAGTACTTC.

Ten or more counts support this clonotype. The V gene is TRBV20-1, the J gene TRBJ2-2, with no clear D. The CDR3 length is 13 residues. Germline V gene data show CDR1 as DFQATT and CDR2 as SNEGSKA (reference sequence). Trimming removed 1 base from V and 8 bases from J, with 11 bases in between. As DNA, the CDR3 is TGCAGTGCTAGAGTTCCCCTAAGAGGGGAGCTGTTTTTT. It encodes CSARVPLRGELFF.

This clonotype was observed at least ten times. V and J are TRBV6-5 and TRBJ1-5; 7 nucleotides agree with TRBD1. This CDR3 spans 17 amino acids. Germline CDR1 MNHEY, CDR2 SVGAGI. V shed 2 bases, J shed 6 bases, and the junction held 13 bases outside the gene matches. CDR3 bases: TGTGCCAGCAGTTACGGCGACATACAGGGGACTACTCAGCCCCAGCATTTT. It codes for CASSYGDIQGTTQPQHF.

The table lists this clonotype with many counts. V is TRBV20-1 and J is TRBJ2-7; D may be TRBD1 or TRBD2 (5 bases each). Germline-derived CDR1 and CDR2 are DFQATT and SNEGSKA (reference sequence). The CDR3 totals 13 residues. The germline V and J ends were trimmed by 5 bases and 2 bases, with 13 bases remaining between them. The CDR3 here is CSAGAGGAYEQYF. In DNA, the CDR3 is TGCAGTGCTGGGGCGGGTGGAGCCTACGAGCAGTACTTC.

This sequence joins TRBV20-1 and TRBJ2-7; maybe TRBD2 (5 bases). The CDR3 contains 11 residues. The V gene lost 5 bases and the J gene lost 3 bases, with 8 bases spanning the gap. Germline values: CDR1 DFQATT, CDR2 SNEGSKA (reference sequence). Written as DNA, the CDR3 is TGCAGTGCTTATCGGGGCTACGAGCAGTACTTC. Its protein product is CSAYRGYEQYF.

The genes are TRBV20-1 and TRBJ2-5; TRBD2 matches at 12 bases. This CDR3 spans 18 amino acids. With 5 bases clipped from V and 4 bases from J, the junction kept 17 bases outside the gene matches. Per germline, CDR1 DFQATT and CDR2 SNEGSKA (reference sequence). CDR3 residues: CSAPRAGTSGPRRETQYF. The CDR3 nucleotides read TGCAGTGCTCCTAGGGCCGGGACTAGCGGGCCGAGGCGAGAGACCCAGTACTTC.

The CDR3 DNA follows: TGTGCCAGCAGCCCTACTCTGAGCTCCTATAATTCACCCCTCCACTTT. Encoded protein: CASSPTLSSYNSPLHF. The rearrangement joins TRBV6-1 to TRBJ1-6; D call uncertain. V shed 6 bases and J shed 0 bases, with 12 bases lying between them. CDR1 is MNHNS, CDR2 SASEGT, per germline. The CDR3 extends over 16 amino acids.